The rows below give T cell receptor beta chains drawn from one sample of a study of T cell changes during pregnancy in multiple sclerosis. TCRdb keeps only in-frame clones here, not all; method: immunoSEQ multiplex PCR. Found here are just over 35,000 clones, 93% of them singletons; the top ten hold 0.41%. Sequenced material: CD4+ T cells from peripheral blood mononuclear cells, taken in the first trimester of pregnancy. Source of these receptors: a female donor with multiple sclerosis, enrolled in a pregnancy study. Both conserved end residues are part of each CDR3. The order of the fields is D gene, clone size, V gene, J gene, CDR3 DNA, CDR3 protein. A D gene is named only where the DNA matches it firmly. Some rows mark clone size as missing; the rest say once, few, many or name a class of expanded clone.

NA	NA	TRBV2	TRBJ2-1	TGTGCCAGCAGTGACGAGCGGGTGGGCGATAATGAGCAGTTCTTC	CASSDERVGDNEQFF
TRBD1	NA	TRBV28	TRBJ2-7	TGTGCCAGCAGTTTAGTTCCGGGACAGGGTTTCTACGAGCAGTACTTC	CASSLVPGQGFYEQYF
TRBD1	NA	TRBV5-4	TRBJ2-7	TGTGCCAGCAGCCCACGACAGGGTTTCGACGAGCAGTACTTC	CASSPRQGFDEQYF
NA	NA	TRBV7-3	TRBJ2-1	TGTGCCAGCAGCTTAACCTATAGCGGAAAGCAGTTCTTC	CASSLTYSGKQFF
NA	NA	TRBV7-6	TRBJ2-2	TGTGCCAGCAGCTTTAGCAGGAACACCGGGGAGCTGTTTTTT	CASSFSRNTGELFF
TRBD1	NA	TRBV5-1	TRBJ2-3	TGCGCCAGCAGCGCGGGACAGGTCGACCAGGGGGATACGCAGTATTTT	CASSAGQVDQGDTQYF
NA	NA	TRBV18	TRBJ1-4	TGTGCCAGCTCACCAACCATGGGGCCCAATGAAAAACTGTTTTTT	CASSPTMGPNEKLFF
NA	NA	TRBV7-3	TRBJ2-2	TGTGCCAGCAGCCCCAAAGGGGGGGGCGGCACCGGGGAGCTGTTTTTT	CASSPKGGGGTGELFF
NA	NA	TRBV6-6	TRBJ2-1	TGTGCCAGCAGTTACTCGGTAACCGGCAATGAGCAGTTCTTC	CASSYSVTGNEQFF
NA	NA	TRBV21-1	TRBJ2-1	TGTGCCAGCAGCAAAGGGGTTTGGGACAGGGGGGCCAATGAGCAGTTCTTC	CASSKGVWDRGANEQFF
TRBD2	NA	TRBV2	TRBJ2-7	TGTGCCAGCAGACTAGCGGGGACCTACGAGCAGTACTTC	CASRLAGTYEQYF
NA	NA	TRBV10-3	TRBJ1-5	TGTGCCATCACAGACGGGAATCAGCCCCAGCATTTT	CAITDGNQPQHF
TRBD1	NA	TRBV5-1	TRBJ2-5	TGCGCCAGCAGCTTGTCTGGTAAGGGGGCGGAGACCCAGTACTTC	CASSLSGKGAETQYF
TRBD1	NA	TRBV27	TRBJ2-3	TGTGCCAGCAGTCGGACGCTAGGGACAGGGGGCCGAGATACGCAGTATTTT	CASSRTLGTGGRDTQYF
NA	NA	TRBV20-1	TRBJ2-5	TGCAGTGGGGCAGGGTCGGAGACCCAGTACTTC	CSGAGSETQYF
NA	NA	TRBV5-1	TRBJ2-3	TGCGCCAGCAGCCTGGGACGGGTAAAGACAGATACGCAGTATTTT	CASSLGRVKTDTQYF
NA	NA	TRBV7-8	TRBJ1-1	TGTGCCAGCAGCTTCACCCCGCGGGGGTTGGCTGAAGCTTTCTTT	CASSFTPRGLAEAFF
NA	NA	TRBV14	TRBJ2-7	TGTGCCAGCAGCCACCTAGGGGGATCTGCTGAGTACTTC	CASSHLGGSAEYF
TRBD1	NA	TRBV6-1	TRBJ2-7	TGTGCCAGCAGTGAAGAGTTCTGGGCAGGGGGATATGAGCAGTACTTC	CASSEEFWAGGYEQYF
NA	NA	TRBV18	TRBJ2-7	TGTGCCAGCTCCCTTGACAGCCCGAGCCTCTTCTACGAGCAGTACTTC	CASSLDSPSLFYEQYF
TRBD1	NA	TRBV4-2	TRBJ2-7	TGTGCCAGCAGCTCCCGGACAGGGCACTACGAGCAGTACTTC	CASSSRTGHYEQYF
NA	once	TRBV2	TRBJ2-1	TGTGCCAGCAGTGCTCGGTACAATGAGCAGTTCTTC	CASSARYNEQFF
NA	NA	TRBV4-3	TRBJ2-3	TGCGCCAGCAGCCAAGTAAGGACAATTACCACAGATACGCAGTATTTT	CASSQVRTITTDTQYF
TRBD1	NA	TRBV2	TRBJ2-1	TGTGCCAGCAGTGAAGGGGGGACAGGGCTTTTAACGCAGTTCTTC	CASSEGGTGLLTQFF
NA	NA	TRBV7-3	TRBJ1-1	TGTGCCAGCAGCTTAGTTGGGCAGGGAATGAACACTGAAGCTTTCTTT	CASSLVGQGMNTEAFF
TRBD1	NA	TRBV29-1	TRBJ1-1	TGCAGCGTCGGCAGGGGGCTGGAGAACACTGAAGCTTTCTTT	CSVGRGLENTEAFF
TRBD1	NA	TRBV19	TRBJ2-7	TGTGCCAGTAGCTCGACAGGGTCCTACGAGCAGTACTTC	CASSSTGSYEQYF